The subject of this entry is one T cell receptor beta chain. Losses at the gene ends were 3 bases for V and 4 bases for J; bases not matched to a gene: 4. The CDR3 has 14 residues. Per germline, CDR1 WNHNN and CDR2 SYGVQD (reference sequence). The source of the sample is a study of shared clonotypes between healthy human individuals. Assay: immunoSEQ multiplex PCR; the TCRdb copy retains only in-frame clones and omits some. The table has about 2,500,000 clones, around 90% seen once. The TCR originated in a man younger than 35 in good health. The chain couples TRBV10-1 to TRBJ2-3, with TRBD1 matching over 7 bases. The material sequenced was naive CD4+ T cells sorted from blood. Subset meaning: CD45RA+ positively selected. CDR3 amino acids: CASSEDQGADTQYF. The CDR3 nucleotides read TGCGCCAGCAGTGAAGACCAGGGGGCAGATACGCAGTATTTT.